This T cell receptor (beta chain) is from a study of T cell repertoires in cytomegalovirus infection. Turning to the study itself: Recently identified HLA-C-restricted and well-studied HLA-B-restricted CMV epitopes were used. Based on public TCR beta signatures, there were indications of CMV infection and of a matching HLA type.

In this sample, this clonotype turned up many times. Its matching antigen is unknown. From germline, CDR1 is SGHTA and CDR2 FQGTGA. The ends were cut back, 5 bases at V and 4 bases at J, with 9 bases in the middle. The CDR3 contains 13 residues. In TCRdb, the reads were re-called with MiXCR into one record per CDR3 protein. Altogether roughly 500,000 distinct CDR3 sequences are present, roughly a third being singletons, with the ten largest covering roughly 16%. Broader study findings: Using cumulative public TCR beta family frequency, the authors identified those who carried CMV together with the relevant HLA. In two of eight donors, the top clonotype was HLA-C-restricted CMV-specific.

The clonotype was recovered from a human donor in good health (CMV status not recorded). Some clones in this sample may be carry-over from other donors' samples. The J gene is TRBJ1-5, the V gene TRBV7-3; D call uncertain. The sample consisted of cultured PBMCs, taken from culture after CMV antigen stimulation. The CDR3 is CASSAERNQPQHF. DNA of the CDR3: TGTGCCAGCAGCGCGGAACGGAATCAGCCCCAGCATTTT.